These 18 T cell receptor beta chains came from one sample sequenced in a study of a mutant IDH1 vaccine in newly diagnosed glioma. The method was immunoSEQ multiplex PCR; TCRdb's version includes in-frame clones alone and lacks a portion of them. Of 55,000 to 70,000 clones in the sample, about 91% were seen once. Regarding time point: week 11, during vaccination. Alongside topical imiquimod, each dose of vaccine comprised 300 ug of mutant IDH1 20-mer peptide. These TCRs are of unknown antigen specificity. This material consisted of PBMCs, taken from a glioma patient whose treatment included an IDH1 peptide vaccine. Receptor source: a man aged 40-49 years with glioma.

This clone was recorded only once. The chain is built from TRBV5-1 and TRBJ1-1; D possibly corresponds to TRBD1 (5 bases). V was shortened by 1 base and J by 1 base, with 11 bases between the two germline ends. This CDR3 has 15 residues. Germline V CDR1 and CDR2: SGHRS, YFSETQ. CDR3 loop: CASSLSVTENTEAFF. In DNA form, the CDR3 reads TGCGCCAGCAGCTTGTCGGTGACAGAGAACACTGAAGCTTTCTTT.

CDR3 sequence reads: CASSLLVGGYGYTF. The CDR3 DNA reads TGTGCCAGTAGCCTGCTCGTGGGTGGCTATGGCTACACCTTC. The rearrangement joins TRBV19 to TRBJ1-2, with D hard to call. CDR1 and CDR2 from the germline V gene are LNHDA and SQIVND (reference sequence). The germline V and J ends were trimmed by 6 bases and 4 bases, with 15 bases remaining between them. There are 14 residues in the CDR3.

V and J are TRBV10-3 and TRBJ2-4; D ambiguous. V shed 4 bases and J shed 2 bases, with 9 bases lying between them. The CDR3 covers 14 residues. In germline, CDR1 is ENHRY, CDR2 SYGVKD. The CDR3 loop is CAISGQTTKNIQYF. In nucleotides, the CDR3 is TGTGCCATCAGTGGTCAGACAACCAAAAACATTCAGTACTTC.

Notes on this clone: Other DNA sequences within the sample encode an identical CDR3. The chain uses TRBV10-2 and TRBJ1-2; perhaps TRBD1 as D (6 bases). CDR3 length: 19 residues. Trimming left V 7 bases short and J 6 bases short, with 33 bases between. Germline CDR1 WSHSY, CDR2 SAAADI. CDR3 amino acids: CASTRVGTPLPPLVDGYTF. The DNA of the CDR3 is TGCGCCAGCACCAGAGTTGGGACACCTCTTCCCCCACTCGTGGATGGCTACACCTTC.

The gene calls are TRBV6-6 and TRBJ1-6; perhaps TRBD1 as D (6 bases). The CDR3 covers 16 residues. Germline assignment: CDR1 MNHNY and CDR2 SVGAGI (reference sequence). V was clipped by 6 bases and J by 0 bases, with 12 bases between them. The CDR3, as DNA: TGTGCCAGCAGCCCCGACAGGAGCTCCTATAATTCACCCCTCCACTTT. It translates to CASSPDRSSYNSPLHF.

This CDR3 reads CASSLVSTAHSGNTIYF. The CDR3 nucleotides read TGTGCCAGCAGCCTCGTCAGTACTGCGCACTCTGGAAACACCATATATTTT. The rearrangement links TRBV11-3 to TRBJ1-3; no firm D call. This CDR3 is built from 17 residues. Germline V gene data show CDR1 as SGHNT and CDR2 as YENEEA. Trimming took off 5 bases at V and 0 bases at J, with 17 bases between the two ends.

The rearrangement uses TRBV25-1 and TRBJ2-2; 7 bases map to TRBD1. Germline V gene data show CDR1 as MGHDK and CDR2 as SYGVNS. V gave up 6 bases and J gave up 9 bases; unmatched junction bases: 7. The CDR3 sequence is 13 residues long. CDR3 coding DNA: TGTGCCAGCAGAGGGGGCGCAGGCCGGGAGCTGTTTTTT. Amino acids: CASRGGAGRELFF.

The chain combines TRBV27 with TRBJ2-7; tentatively, D is TRBD1 or TRBD2 (5 bases each). Looked up from germline, CDR1 is MNHEY and CDR2 is SMNVEV (reference sequence). Trimming pared 4 bases from V and 0 bases from J, leaving 13 bases between. The CDR3 extends over 15 amino acids. The CDR3 coding sequence is TGTGCCAGCAGTTCCTCCGGGACCACCTCCTACGAGCAGTACTTC. The encoded protein is CASSSSGTTSYEQYF.

This clone was detected only a few times. This chain links TRBV11-2 with TRBJ1-2, with 10 bases fitting TRBD1. The J segment lost 8 bases and the V segment lost 5 bases, leaving 2 bases of the junction unmatched. Looked up from germline, CDR1 is SGHAT and CDR2 is FQNNGV. CDR3 size: 12 residues. The CDR3 DNA reads TGTGCCAGCAGCCGGACAGGGGGAGGCTACACCTTC. This encodes CASSRTGGGYTF. Using reference TRBV11-2 and TRBJ1-2 for the parts outside the CDR3, the full variable domain is EAGVAQSPRYKIIEKRQSVAFWCNPISGHATLYWYQQILGQGPKLLIQFQNNGVVDDSQLPKDRFSAERLKGVDSTLKIQPAKLEDSAVYLCASSRTGGGYTFGSGTRLTVV.

This chain uses TRBV19 with TRBJ2-7, with TRBD2 identical over 13 bases. The CDR3 is made up of 15 amino acids. The V and J ends lost 6 bases and 3 bases, in that order; junction bases with no gene match: 5. Germline loops: CDR1 LNHDA, CDR2 SQIVND (reference sequence). This CDR3 is CASSLLAGGNYEQYF. CDR3 DNA: TGTGCCAGTAGCCTACTAGCGGGAGGGAACTACGAGCAGTACTTC.

J is TRBJ2-2 and V is TRBV6-5; D is ambiguous. CDR3 length: 16 residues. Germline V gene data show CDR1 as MNHEY and CDR2 as SVGAGI. Trimming removed 2 bases from V and 6 bases from J, with 16 bases in between. CDR3 protein: CASSYSRVGLPGELFF. The DNA of the CDR3 is TGTGCCAGCAGTTACAGCCGGGTAGGGTTGCCCGGGGAGCTGTTTTTT.

The chain carries TRBV6-1 and TRBJ1-1, with 8 bases lining up with TRBD1. The CDR3 loop spans 15 amino acids. V lost 6 bases to trimming and J lost 1 base; unmatched junction nucleotides: 7. Germline lookup yields CDR1 MNHNS and CDR2 SASEGT. Here the CDR3 reads CASRPTGEGNTEAFF. The CDR3 DNA is TGTGCCAGCAGACCGACAGGGGAGGGGAACACTGAAGCTTTCTTT.

The rearrangement links TRBV28 to TRBJ2-5; 10 bases are shared with TRBD1. J gave up 4 bases and V 1 base, and 6 bases lay outside the gene matches. Germline V gene data show CDR1 as MDHEN and CDR2 as SYDVKM. This CDR3 region has 16 residues. The CDR3 DNA reads as TGTGCCAGCAGTTTATTGGGACAGGGGCTCGGAGAGACCCAGTACTTC. Residues: CASSLLGQGLGETQYF.

The chain has TRBV30 and TRBJ2-1, with 11 bases aligning to TRBD1. This CDR3 is 14 amino acids long. Germline trimming cut 3 bases from V and 9 bases from J; bases unmatched to any gene: 7. Germline lookup yields CDR1 GTSNPN and CDR2 SVGIG (reference sequence). CDR3 sequence reads: CAWSPDRGQGEQFF. In DNA, the CDR3 is TGTGCCTGGAGCCCGGACAGGGGGCAAGGTGAGCAGTTCTTC. Full variable domain (rest looked up from reference TRBV30 and TRBJ2-1): SQTIHQWPATLVQPVGSPLSLECTVEGTSNPNLYWYRQAAGRGLQLLFYSVGIGQISSEVPQNLSASRPQDRQFILSSKKLLLSDSGFYLCAWSPDRGQGEQFFGPGTRLTVL.

The J gene is TRBJ2-7, the V gene TRBV5-1; 8 nucleotides match TRBD2. Trimming took 0 bases from V and 2 from J; bases not matched to a gene: 4. Per the germline V gene, CDR1 is SGHRS and CDR2 is YFSETQ. There are 15 residues in the CDR3. The CDR3 spells CASSLVGGGPYEQYF. CDR3 bases: TGCGCCAGCAGCTTGGTTGGCGGGGGGCCCTACGAGCAGTACTTC.

This chain links TRBV11-2 with TRBJ2-2; possible D gene TRBD1, 7 bases. V was clipped by 2 bases and J by 6 bases, with 25 bases between them. This CDR3 comprises 19 residues. Germline lookup yields CDR1 SGHAT and CDR2 FQNNGV. In DNA, the CDR3 is TGTGCCAGCAGCTTATCAGGAGGGGGACAGTCTCTGTCCTCCGGGGAGCTGTTTTTT. This encodes CASSLSGGGQSLSSGELFF.

The chain carries TRBV6-6 and TRBJ2-7; D is possibly TRBD1 (5 bases). Trimming took 0 bases from V and 3 from J, leaving 12 bases between them. Germline V lookup: CDR1 MNHNY, CDR2 SVGAGI (reference sequence). This CDR3 comprises 15 residues. The CDR3 DNA reads as TGTGCCAGCAGTTACTCAAGGCAGGGTGACTACGAGCAGTACTTC. Protein sequence: CASSYSRQGDYEQYF.

V usage is TRBV28 and J usage is TRBJ2-5; 9 bases are shared with TRBD2. Trimming at V came to 6 bases and at J to 5 bases, leaving 7 bases not matched to a gene. CDR1 is MDHEN and CDR2 is SYDVKM in the germline V gene. The CDR3 covers 14 residues. The CDR3 is CASSRLAVQETQYF. The CDR3 DNA sequence: TGTGCCAGCAGCAGACTAGCGGTTCAGGAGACCCAGTACTTC.